The 24 T cell receptor beta chains below were found in one sample sequenced in a study of T cell responses to AZD1222 COVID-19 vaccine. Only in-frame clones appear in the TCRdb table, and some are missing; sequencing was by immunoSEQ multiplex PCR. The sample carries about 120,000 clones, approximately 89% recorded once. The sample here was peripheral blood, taken on day 0 of AZD1222 vaccination. Source of these receptors: an adult in good health.

This clone was counted once. The chain joins TRBV5-1 to TRBJ2-1; D perhaps matches TRBD2 (8 bases). Germline lookup yields CDR1 SGHRS and CDR2 YFSETQ. The CDR3 is made up of 15 amino acids. Trimming took 4 bases from V and 5 from J, leaving 16 bases between them. The CDR3 nucleotides are TGCGCCAGCAGCCAGGGGGGGACTAGGGACAATGAGCAGTTCTTC. Its translation is CASSQGGTRDNEQFF.

The chain combines TRBV12-5 with TRBJ1-1; tentatively, D is TRBD1 (5 bases). This CDR3 has 15 residues. Trimming cost V 5 bases and J 4 bases, with 17 bases left between them. CDR1 is LGHNT, CDR2 FRNRAP, per germline. The CDR3 nucleotides are TGTGCTAGTGGTCCCTGGGGCAGGGTGGGCACTGAAGCTTTCTTT. As protein: CASGPWGRVGTEAFF.

The chain employs TRBV19 and TRBJ2-3; 7 bases map to TRBD1. In germline, CDR1 is LNHDA, CDR2 SQIVND (reference sequence). V was clipped by 5 bases and J by 5 bases; unmatched bases: 4. There are 13 residues in the CDR3. The CDR3 is CASSPDREDTQYF. CDR3 in DNA: TGTGCCAGTAGTCCCGACAGGGAAGATACGCAGTATTTT.

This sequence joins TRBV6-5 and TRBJ1-6; 7 bases line up with TRBD1. V was pared by 8 bases and J by 7 bases, with 8 bases of the junction left unmatched. CDR3 size: 14 residues. Germline lookup yields CDR1 MNHEY and CDR2 SVGAGI. The chain's CDR3 is CASQLTGNNSPLHF. DNA for the CDR3: TGTGCCAGCCAACTGACAGGGAACAATTCACCCCTCCACTTT.

The count of this clone is one. This rearrangement joins TRBV3-1 (or the pseudogene TRBV3-2) to TRBJ1-4, with unresolved D. The CDR3 spans 14 residues. V lost 1 base and J 4 bases, leaving 7 bases between the germline ends. The germline V gene encodes CDR1 LGHDT and CDR2 YNNKEL (reference sequence). CDR3 DNA sequence: TGTGCCAGCAGCCAAGGGAGGTTTAATGAAAAACTGTTTTTT. It translates to CASSQGRFNEKLFF.

This rearrangement joins TRBV7-9 to TRBJ2-2, with a tentative D call TRBD1 (5 bases). The CDR3 covers 14 residues. The germline V gene has CDR1 SEHNR and CDR2 FQNEAQ (reference sequence). The V gene lost 5 bases and the J gene lost 1 base, with 8 bases spanning the gap. The CDR3 reads CASSIQGNTGELFF. Written as DNA, the CDR3 is TGTGCCAGCAGCATCCAGGGGAACACCGGGGAGCTGTTTTTT.

The rearrangement joins TRBV6-4 to TRBJ2-3; 11 bases line up with TRBD1. CDR1 MRHNA and CDR2 SNTAGT come from the germline V gene. The CDR3 covers 15 residues. Trimming took 0 bases from V and 6 from J; bases not matched to a gene: 2. This chain's CDR3 is CASSDSGTGGDTQYF. As DNA, the CDR3 is TGTGCCAGCAGTGACTCCGGGACAGGGGGTGATACGCAGTATTTT.

V is TRBV29-1 and J is TRBJ2-7, with D unresolved. Between the trimmed V and J ends, which lost 5 bases and 3 bases, there was a span of 14 bases. Germline V gene sequence: CDR1 SQVTM, CDR2 ANQGSEA. The CDR3 totals 13 residues. The CDR3 reads CSVTDGVNYEQYF. CDR3 sequence (DNA): TGCAGCGTTACGGACGGAGTAAACTACGAGCAGTACTTC.

This CDR3 is CASSQDASTNYGYTF. The CDR3 coding sequence is TGTGCCAGCAGCCAAGACGCCTCAACTAACTATGGCTACACCTTC. The gene calls are TRBV3-1 (or the pseudogene TRBV3-2) and TRBJ1-2; D call uncertain. The CDR3 length is 15 residues. V gave up 0 bases and J gave up 0 bases, with 8 bases separating them. Germline V lookup: CDR1 LGHDT, CDR2 YNNKEL (reference sequence).

The sample holds a few counts of this clone. V is TRBV27 and J is TRBJ1-5; D gene unclear. The germline V and J ends were trimmed by 0 bases and 4 bases, with 7 bases remaining between them. The CDR3 spans 14 residues. The germline V gene encodes CDR1 MNHEY and CDR2 SMNVEV (reference sequence). The CDR3 spells CASSLSDGNQPQHF. The CDR3 DNA follows: TGTGCCAGCAGTTTATCGGACGGAAATCAGCCCCAGCATTTT.

The chain recombines TRBV19 with TRBJ1-1; D is uncertain. V lost 3 bases, J lost 3 bases, and 8 bases lay in between. The CDR3 has 13 residues. CDR1 is LNHDA, CDR2 SQIVND, per germline (reference sequence). CDR3 loop: CASSIGVDTEAFF. DNA for the CDR3: TGTGCCAGTAGTATCGGAGTTGACACTGAAGCTTTCTTT.

The chain couples TRBV25-1 to TRBJ1-4; TRBD1 matches at 10 bases. Germline V gives CDR1 MGHDK, CDR2 SYGVNS. Trimming took 4 bases from V and 6 from J; bases not matched to a gene: 5. This CDR3 contains 15 residues. The DNA of the CDR3 is TGTGCCAGCAGTGCCCGGACAGGGGGGGATGAAAAACTGTTTTTT. This encodes CASSARTGGDEKLFF.

This sequence joins TRBV12-5 and TRBJ1-1, with unresolved D. This CDR3 is 14 amino acids long. Trimming pared 8 bases from V and 2 bases from J, leaving 15 bases between. In germline, CDR1 is LGHNT, CDR2 FRNRAP. CDR3 sequence reads: CASRKEILNTEAFF. The CDR3, as DNA: TGTGCTAGTCGTAAGGAAATCTTAAACACTGAAGCTTTCTTT.

The genes are TRBV27 and TRBJ1-2; the D gene is possibly TRBD1 (6 bases). The germline V gene encodes CDR1 MNHEY and CDR2 SMNVEV (reference sequence). V was trimmed by 8 bases and J by 4 bases, leaving 11 bases between them. This CDR3 region has 12 residues. Written as DNA, the CDR3 is TGTGCCAGCTCGGACAGACTCTATGGCTACACCTTC. Translating gives CASSDRLYGYTF.

This clone was seen once. The chain has TRBV11-2 and TRBJ2-7; possible D gene TRBD2, 5 bases. The germline V gene has CDR1 SGHAT and CDR2 FQNNGV. V was trimmed by 3 bases and J by 3 bases, leaving 15 bases between them. CDR3 length: 15 residues. The CDR3 loop reads CASSFERRTYYEQYF. As DNA, the CDR3 is TGTGCCAGCAGCTTTGAGCGGAGAACGTACTACGAGCAGTACTTC.

The rearrangement links TRBV28 to TRBJ1-5; D not resolved. From germline, CDR1 is MDHEN and CDR2 SYDVKM. The CDR3 has 13 amino acids. V was pared by 6 bases and J by 7 bases, with 13 bases between. CDR3 protein: CASRSGLGQPQHF. The CDR3 DNA follows: TGTGCCAGCAGGTCAGGCCTAGGGCAGCCCCAGCATTTT.

The chain employs TRBV6-5 and TRBJ2-7; tentative D call: TRBD2 (6 bases). Germline CDR1 MNHEY, CDR2 SVGAGI. V lost 7 bases and J lost 5, with 21 bases in between. The CDR3 is made up of 15 amino acids. In DNA form, the CDR3 reads TGTGCCAGCACTTCACTGGGGGGACGGCCGAACGAGCAGTACTTC. Its translation is CASTSLGGRPNEQYF.

The chain couples TRBV7-9 to TRBJ1-6; D is undetermined. CDR3 length equals 14 residues. The V gene lost 0 bases and the J gene lost 5 bases, with 5 bases spanning the gap. CDR1 and CDR2 (germline): SEHNR, FQNEAQ (reference sequence). In DNA form, the CDR3 reads TGTGCCAGCAGCTTAGCAGGGAATAATTCACCCCTCCACTTT. It translates to CASSLAGNNSPLHF.

V gene TRBV12-3 or TRBV12-4 combines with J gene TRBJ1-2, with D maybe TRBD1 (6 bases). The germline V and J ends were trimmed by 3 bases and 4 bases, with 9 bases remaining between them. The CDR3 is made up of 13 amino acids. The CDR3 is CASSFTGSYGYTF. The DNA for the CDR3 is TGTGCCAGCAGTTTTACAGGGAGCTATGGCTACACCTTC.

The chain recombines TRBV11-3 with TRBJ2-5, with 7 nucleotides matching TRBD1. Germline CDR1 is SGHNT and CDR2 is YENEEA. V lost 4 bases to trimming and J lost 5 bases; unmatched junction nucleotides: 7. The CDR3 contains 14 residues. CDR3 region: CASSSGQLGETQYF. The CDR3 DNA reads as TGTGCCAGCAGCTCGGGACAGCTTGGGGAGACCCAGTACTTC.

The rearrangement uses TRBV24-1 and TRBJ2-7, with 7 bases that match TRBD2. Trimming at V came to 3 bases and at J to 6 bases, leaving 10 bases not matched to a gene. Germline CDR1 and CDR2: KGHDR and SFDVKD. The CDR3 is 15 residues long. The CDR3 loop is CATSDATGGNGEQYF. CDR3 nucleotides: TGTGCCACCAGTGATGCGACCGGGGGGAATGGCGAGCAGTACTTC.

The genes are TRBV6-5 and TRBJ1-4, with TRBD1 identical over 7 bases. V was pared by 10 bases and J by 7 bases, with 9 bases of the junction left unmatched. CDR1 and CDR2 (germline): MNHEY, SVGAGI. The CDR3 sequence is 13 residues long. The CDR3 DNA reads as TGTGCCACAAAAGACAGGGTCGGTGAAAAACTGTTTTTT. Protein product: CATKDRVGEKLFF.

The V call is TRBV4-2, the J call TRBJ2-7; 16 bases fit TRBD2. Unmatched junction bases numbered 2, after V lost 1 base and J lost 2 bases. The CDR3 covers 17 residues. Germline V CDR1 and CDR2: LGHNA, YNFKEQ. The CDR3 DNA sequence: TGTGCCAGCAGCCAAGCCGGGACTAGCGGGAGGGCCTACGAGCAGTACTTC. This translates into CASSQAGTSGRAYEQYF.

The chain links TRBV5-6 to TRBJ1-2; D remains unclear. V lost 4 bases to trimming and J lost 4 bases, with 11 bases between them. This CDR3 has 13 residues. Germline values: CDR1 SGHDT, CDR2 YYEEEE. CDR3 DNA sequence: TGTGCCAGCAGCCCGCGGCCGATCTATGGCTACACCTTC. Its translation: CASSPRPIYGYTF.